This passage covers 25 T cell receptor beta chains from one sample sequenced in a study of human T cells and chemical hapten exposure. TCRdb reprocessed the RACE reads via MiXCR and lists one record per CDR3 protein. The sample lists about 82,000 distinct CDR3 sequences; over 10% were seen once. Time point specified: patch test 3, about 24 weeks after DPC sensitization. Treatment denoted: therapeutic diphenylcyclopropenone sensitization with weekly scalp DPC. The sample in question was whole blood, obtained in connection with sensitization to the hapten diphenylcyclopropenone (DPC). The receptors were sampled from a woman between 45 and 60 years old with alopecia areata. Some clones in this sample may be carry-over from other donors' samples.

V usage is TRBV5-1 and J usage is TRBJ1-1, with D tentatively TRBD1 (6 bases). Between the trimmed V and J ends, which lost 4 bases and 1 base, there was a span of 11 bases. Per the germline V gene, CDR1 is SGHRS and CDR2 is YFSETQ. CDR3 length: 14 residues. In DNA, the CDR3 is TGCGCCAGCAGCCCGATCAGGGGGAACACTGAAGCTTTCTTT. It yields the protein CASSPIRGNTEAFF.

This clonotype was counted ten times or more. The chain uses TRBV7-8 and TRBJ1-1; D possibly corresponds to TRBD1 (5 bases). The CDR3 is 13 residues long. The germline V gene encodes CDR1 SGHVS and CDR2 FQNEAQ. The V end was cut by 1 base, the J end by 10 bases, with 13 bases between. CDR3 residues: CASSLVQGGGAFF. In DNA form, the CDR3 reads TGTGCCAGCAGCTTAGTGCAGGGAGGTGGAGCTTTCTTT.

This clonotype was seen more than once but under ten times. The chain has TRBV6-5 and TRBJ2-5, with 14 bases fitting TRBD2. The germline gives CDR1 MNHEY, CDR2 SVGAGI. This CDR3 has 17 residues. Losses at the gene ends were 5 bases for V and 5 bases for J; bases not matched to a gene: 10. CDR3 DNA sequence: TGTGCCAGCAGTCCCAGGACTAGCGGGAGGTCGGGGGAGACCCAGTACTTC. Amino acids: CASSPRTSGRSGETQYF.

The table lists this clonotype with many counts. J is TRBJ2-5 and V is TRBV2; D is unresolved. The germline V gene encodes CDR1 SNHLY and CDR2 FYNNEI. The length of the CDR3 is 11 residues. Trimming cost V 4 bases and J 5 bases, with 5 bases left between them. Here the CDR3 DNA reads TGTGCCAGCAGTGGAGTGGAGACCCAGTACTTC. The encoded protein is CASSGVETQYF.

This clonotype has at least ten counts. V is TRBV20-1 and J is TRBJ2-1; TRBD2 matches 14 bases. This CDR3 spans 15 amino acids. After removal of 6 bases from V and 6 bases from J, the junction contained 7 bases not matched to a gene. The V gene's germline CDR1 is DFQATT and CDR2 SNEGSKA (reference sequence). The CDR3 region has the DNA TGCAGTGCGTCGGGACTAGCGGGAGTGAGCAATGAGCAGTTCTTC. It translates to CSASGLAGVSNEQFF.

The V gene is TRBV10-3, the J gene TRBJ2-5, with D unclear. Germline loops: CDR1 ENHRY, CDR2 SYGVKD. The CDR3 totals 14 residues. V was shortened by 4 bases and J by 0 bases, with 9 bases between the two germline ends. The DNA for the CDR3 is TGTGCCATCAGTGCGTTGGGGAACCAAGAGACCCAGTACTTC. Translated, it gives CAISALGNQETQYF.

The genes are TRBV5-8 and TRBJ1-4; D is undetermined. CDR3 length equals 12 residues. V was clipped by 2 bases and J by 8 bases, with 7 bases between them. CDR1 and CDR2 from the germline V gene are SGHTS and YDEGEE. The CDR3 spells CASSFLGEKLFF. The CDR3 DNA sequence: TGTGCCAGCAGCTTCTTAGGCGAAAAACTGTTTTTT.

Ten or more counts support this clonotype. The chain links TRBV6-5 to TRBJ1-6; D ambiguous. Germline loops: CDR1 MNHEY, CDR2 SVGAGI. This CDR3 has 16 amino acids. Trimming left V 5 bases short and J 0 bases short, with 11 bases between. The CDR3 DNA reads as TGTGCCAGCAGTCCCCACATGAGCTCCTATAATTCACCCCTCCACTTT. Amino acid sequence: CASSPHMSSYNSPLHF.

This clonotype showed up many times. The V call is TRBV7-9, the J call TRBJ1-4; 7 bases are a match to TRBD1. In germline, CDR1 is SEHNR, CDR2 FQNEAQ (reference sequence). The CDR3 is 16 residues long. Unmatched junction bases numbered 6, after V lost 4 bases and J lost 1 base. The CDR3 coding sequence is TGTGCCAGCAGCTCCAGACAGGGCGGAACTAATGAAAAACTGTTTTTT. Protein sequence: CASSSRQGGTNEKLFF.

The gene calls are TRBV29-1 and TRBJ2-5, with D possibly being TRBD2 (6 bases). Germline V lookup: CDR1 SQVTM, CDR2 ANQGSEA. V shed 6 bases and J shed 5 bases, with 16 bases lying between them. The CDR3 has 13 amino acids. The CDR3 nucleotides read TGCAGCGTCACCCGGTCGGGGGATGAGACCCAGTACTTC. Translated, it gives CSVTRSGDETQYF.

The chain joins TRBV3-1 to TRBJ1-2; TRBD1 agrees at 7 bases. The CDR3 has 12 residues. Germline CDR1 and CDR2: LGHDT and YNNKEL (reference sequence). V trimming: 3 bases; J trimming: 8 bases; junction bases outside the gene matches: 3. CDR3 in DNA: TGTGCCAGCAGCCAGGACAGGCGAGGCTACACCTTC. As protein: CASSQDRRGYTF.

The V and J genes are TRBV2 and TRBJ2-5; D is undetermined. The CDR3 spans 13 residues. Germline V gene sequence: CDR1 SNHLY, CDR2 FYNNEI. Trimming took 6 bases from V and 1 from J, leaving 9 bases between them. CDR3 sequence: CASRMNSQETQYF. Written as DNA, the CDR3 is TGTGCCAGCAGAATGAACAGCCAAGAGACCCAGTACTTC.

The V call is TRBV12-3 or TRBV12-4, the J call TRBJ2-7; D not certain. The CDR3 sequence is 13 residues long. Trimming removed 6 bases at V and 3 bases at J, with 12 bases between. In DNA, the CDR3 is TGTGCCAGCAGCCCATCCCAGTACTACGAGCAGTACTTC. It is translated as CASSPSQYYEQYF.

This clonotype was counted between two and nine times. V usage is TRBV7-9 and J usage is TRBJ1-3; no definite D call. V gave up 5 bases and J gave up 2 bases, with 10 bases separating them. CDR1 and CDR2 (germline): SEHNR, FQNEAQ (reference sequence). The CDR3 extends over 14 amino acids. CDR3 sequence: CASSRPPTGNTIYF. CDR3 nucleotides: TGTGCCAGCAGCCGTCCCCCGACTGGAAACACCATATATTTT.

This clonotype was seen at least ten times. The V gene is TRBV19, the J gene TRBJ1-1; 8 nucleotides match TRBD1. This CDR3 has 15 amino acids. With V trimmed by 10 bases and J by 0 bases, 10 bases remained unmatched. Per the germline V gene, CDR1 is LNHDA and CDR2 is SQIVND (reference sequence). In DNA, the CDR3 is TGTGCCACTTCTCCCGGACAGGGTGTGAACACTGAAGCTTTCTTT. Amino acid sequence: CATSPGQGVNTEAFF.

This clonotype showed up many times. The genes are TRBV4-2 and TRBJ1-3; D may be TRBD1 (5 bases). The CDR3 loop spans 15 amino acids. From germline, CDR1 is LGHNA and CDR2 YNFKEQ. Trimming pared 0 bases from V and 4 bases from J, leaving 10 bases between. CDR3 coding DNA: TGTGCCAGCAGCCAAGATTCGGGGCTCGGAAACACCATATATTTT. The encoded protein is CASSQDSGLGNTIYF.

This clonotype showed up many times. V and J are TRBV5-4 and TRBJ2-7; weak D call: TRBD2 (6 bases). Germline CDR1 and CDR2: SGHNT and YYREEE (reference sequence). The CDR3 is 13 amino acids. V was clipped by 3 bases and J by 0 bases, with 7 bases between them. The CDR3 DNA reads as TGTGCCAGCAGCTCGGGAGACTCCTACGAGCAGTACTTC. Protein product: CASSSGDSYEQYF.

This chain links TRBV18 with TRBJ1-1; D remains unclear. CDR3 length: 13 amino acids. Germline V gives CDR1 KGHSH, CDR2 LQKENI. The V gene lost 3 bases and the J gene lost 0 bases, with 5 bases spanning the gap. The CDR3 protein is CASSPPLNTEAFF. The CDR3 DNA reads TGTGCCAGCTCACCTCCTTTGAACACTGAAGCTTTCTTT.

In this sample, this clonotype turned up once. The chain uses TRBV21-1 and TRBJ1-5; the listed D gene, TRBD1, was not tested against the DNA. TRBV21-1 is a known pseudogene. The CDR3 is made up of 14 amino acids. The CDR3 loop reads CASNREIGNQPQHF. The CDR3 region has the DNA TGTGCCAGCAACAGGGAAATTGGCAATCAGCCCCAGCATTTT.

V is TRBV3-1 and J is TRBJ2-3; perhaps D is TRBD1 or TRBD2 (5 bases each). This CDR3 comprises 14 residues. V lost 8 bases to trimming and J lost 3 bases, with 15 bases between them. The germline V gene encodes CDR1 LGHDT and CDR2 YNNKEL (reference sequence). As DNA, the CDR3 is TGTGCCAGCGGCCGGGGCAGGGAGACAGATACGCAGTATTTT. Residues: CASGRGRETDTQYF.

This clonotype was counted a few times. The chain has TRBV7-8 and TRBJ1-2, with D possibly matching TRBD1 (5 bases). Germline V gene lookup returns CDR1 SGHVS and CDR2 FQNEAQ. V lost 1 base to trimming and J lost 6 bases, with 12 bases between them. This CDR3 has 14 residues. DNA of the CDR3: TGTGCCAGCAGCTTAGTGGACATTCCCGATGGCTACACCTTC. Protein product: CASSLVDIPDGYTF.

The V call is TRBV2, the J call TRBJ2-5; maybe TRBD1 (6 bases). Deletions cut 6 bases from V and 4 bases from J, with 9 bases between. CDR3 length: 12 amino acids. Germline V CDR1 and CDR2: SNHLY, FYNNEI. This CDR3 reads CASSGQTETQYF. CDR3 coding DNA: TGTGCCAGCAGCGGACAGACAGAGACCCAGTACTTC.

This clonotype has a count of ten or more. This chain joins TRBV7-9 and TRBJ1-2; no firm D call. Germline CDR1 reads SEHNR; CDR2 reads FQNEAQ (reference sequence). V was shortened by 5 bases and J by 4 bases, with 17 bases between the two germline ends. The CDR3 has 15 amino acids. The DNA of the CDR3 is TGTGCCAGCAGCACTAGAGGGAGGTTCGGCTATGGCTACACCTTC. Protein: CASSTRGRFGYGYTF. Complete variable domain (other parts from reference TRBV7-9 and TRBJ1-2): DTGVSQNPRHKITKRGQNVTFRCDPISEHNRLYWYRQTLGQGPEFLTYFQNEAQLEKSRLLSDRFSAERPKGSFSTLEIQRTEQGDSAMYLCASSTRGRFGYGYTFGSGTRLTVV.

The chain is built from TRBV19 and TRBJ1-2; D might be TRBD1 (5 bases). Germline V gene lookup returns CDR1 LNHDA and CDR2 SQIVND (reference sequence). V was shortened by 9 bases and J by 8 bases, with 16 bases between the two germline ends. The CDR3 covers 12 residues. This CDR3 is CASSFSQGGYTF. The CDR3 DNA follows: TGTGCCAGCAGTTTCTCGCAGGGAGGCTACACCTTC. Looking up the rest from reference TRBV19 and TRBJ1-2 gives the full variable domain: DGGITQSPKYLFRKEGQNVTLSCEQNLNHDAMYWYRQDPGQGLRLIYYSQIVNDFQKGDIAEGYSVSREKKESFPLTVTSAQKNPTAFYLCASSFSQGGYTFGSGTRLTVV.

This clonotype showed up just once. Being one base from a much bigger clone, this may be a read error. The V and J genes are TRBV18 and TRBJ1-2; 7 nucleotides agree with TRBD1. Germline V gives CDR1 KGHSH, CDR2 LQKENI. The CDR3 consists of 14 residues. In DNA, the CDR3 is TGTGCCAGCTCACCTAGACAGGGCAACTATGGCTGCACCTTC. Translating gives CASSPRQGNYGCTF.